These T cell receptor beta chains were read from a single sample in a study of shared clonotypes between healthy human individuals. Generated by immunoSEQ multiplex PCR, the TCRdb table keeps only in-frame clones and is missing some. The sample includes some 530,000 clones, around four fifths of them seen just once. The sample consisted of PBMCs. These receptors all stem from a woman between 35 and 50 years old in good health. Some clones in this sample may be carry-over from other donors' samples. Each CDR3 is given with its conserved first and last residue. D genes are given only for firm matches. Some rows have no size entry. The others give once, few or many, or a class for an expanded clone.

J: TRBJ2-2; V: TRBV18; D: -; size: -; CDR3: CASSPPSGAATGELFF; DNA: TGTGCCAGCTCACCACCTAGCGGAGCGGCTACCGGGGAGCTGTTTTTT
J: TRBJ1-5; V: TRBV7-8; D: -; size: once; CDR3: CASSFLRDQPQHF; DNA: TGTGCCAGCAGCTTTCTCAGAGATCAGCCCCAGCATTTT
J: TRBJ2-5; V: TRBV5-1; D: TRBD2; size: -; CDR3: CASSLEKGWTSGSQETQYF; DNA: TGCGCCAGCAGCTTGGAGAAAGGGTGGACTAGCGGATCTCAAGAGACCCAGTACTTC
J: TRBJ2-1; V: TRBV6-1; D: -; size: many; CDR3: CASSREEYSAQFF; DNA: TGTGCCAGCAGCAGGGAGGAGTATTCCGCGCAGTTCTTC
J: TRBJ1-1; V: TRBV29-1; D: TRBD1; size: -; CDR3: CSVAPGGNTEAFF; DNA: TGCAGCGTTGCCCCAGGGGGGAACACTGAAGCTTTCTTT
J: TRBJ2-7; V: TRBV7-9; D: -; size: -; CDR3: CASSYREGGEQYF; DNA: TGTGCCAGCAGCTATCGCGAGGGGGGCGAGCAGTACTTC
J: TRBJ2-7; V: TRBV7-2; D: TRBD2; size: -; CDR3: CASSLMASGRAYEQYF; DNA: TGTGCCAGCAGCTTAATGGCTAGCGGGAGGGCTTACGAGCAGTACTTC
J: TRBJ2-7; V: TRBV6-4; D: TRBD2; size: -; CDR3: CASRTILAGVEEQYF; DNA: TGTGCCAGCAGGACTATTCTAGCGGGAGTTGAGGAGCAGTACTTC
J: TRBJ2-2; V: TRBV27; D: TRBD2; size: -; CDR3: CASGGTSGRSDTGELFF; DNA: TGTGCCAGCGGCGGGACTAGCGGGAGGTCGGACACCGGGGAGCTGTTTTTT
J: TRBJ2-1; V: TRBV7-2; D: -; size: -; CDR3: CASTPRPESGYNEQFF; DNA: TGTGCCAGCACTCCCCGACCCGAAAGCGGCTACAATGAGCAGTTCTTC
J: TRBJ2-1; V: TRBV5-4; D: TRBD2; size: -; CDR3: CASSLAGGWDEQFF; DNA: TGTGCCAGCAGCTTGGCGGGGGGTTGGGATGAGCAGTTCTTC
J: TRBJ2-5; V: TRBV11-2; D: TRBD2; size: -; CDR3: CASSWGTTKGQETQYF; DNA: TGTGCCAGCAGCTGGGGGACTACCAAGGGGCAAGAGACCCAGTACTTC
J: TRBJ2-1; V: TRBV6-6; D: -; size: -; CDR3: CASSYGRSYNEQFF; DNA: TGTGCCAGCAGTTACGGGCGGTCCTACAATGAGCAGTTCTTC